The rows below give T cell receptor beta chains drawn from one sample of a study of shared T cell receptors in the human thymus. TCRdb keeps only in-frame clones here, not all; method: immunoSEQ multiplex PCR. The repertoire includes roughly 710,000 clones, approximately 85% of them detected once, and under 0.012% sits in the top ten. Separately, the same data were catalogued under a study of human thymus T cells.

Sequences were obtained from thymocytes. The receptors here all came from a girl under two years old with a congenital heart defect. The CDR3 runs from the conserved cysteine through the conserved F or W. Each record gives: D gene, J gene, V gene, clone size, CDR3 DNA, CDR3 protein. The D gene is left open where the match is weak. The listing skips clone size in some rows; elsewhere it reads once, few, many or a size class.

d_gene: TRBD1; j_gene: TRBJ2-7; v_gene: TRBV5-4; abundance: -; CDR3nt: TGTGCCAGCAGCTTCCCGGGACAGGGTTTATTCGAGCAGTACTTC; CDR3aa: CASSFPGQGLFEQYF
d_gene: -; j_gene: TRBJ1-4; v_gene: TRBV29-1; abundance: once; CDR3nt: TGCAGCGTTGTTTTGTCTACTAATGAAAAACTGTTTTTT; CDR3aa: CSVVLSTNEKLFF
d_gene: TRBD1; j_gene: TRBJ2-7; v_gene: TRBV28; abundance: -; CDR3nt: TGTGCCAGCACTTTAGGGACAGGGGATGTCTACGAGCAGTACTTC; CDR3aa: CASTLGTGDVYEQYF
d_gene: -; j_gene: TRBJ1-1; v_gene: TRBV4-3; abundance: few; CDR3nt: TGCGCCAGCAGCCAAGTCAGGGGTCAGGCCACTGAAGCTTTCTTT; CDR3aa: CASSQVRGQATEAFF
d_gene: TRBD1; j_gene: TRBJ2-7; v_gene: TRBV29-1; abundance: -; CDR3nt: TGCAGCGCCCGAGCGTGGGACAGGGTCTACGAGCAGTACTTC; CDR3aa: CSARAWDRVYEQYF
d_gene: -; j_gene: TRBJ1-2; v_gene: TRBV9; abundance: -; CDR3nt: TGTGCCAGCAGCGTAGATTCCGGGGGAATCAGTCTTTTCTATGGCTACACCTTC; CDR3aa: CASSVDSGGISLFYGYTF
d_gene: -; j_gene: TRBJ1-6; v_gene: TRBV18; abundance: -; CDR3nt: TGTGCCAGCTCCCCGAGGCGGACTCCAAAAGGAGATAATTCACCCCTCCACTTT; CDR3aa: CASSPRRTPKGDNSPLHF
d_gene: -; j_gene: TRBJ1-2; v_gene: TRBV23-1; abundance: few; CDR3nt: TGCGCCAGCAGCCCACGGCTCCCGGGATACTCATTCGACTATGGCTACACCTTC; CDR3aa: CASSPRLPGYSFDYGYTF
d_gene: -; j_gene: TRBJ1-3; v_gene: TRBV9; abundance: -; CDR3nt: TGTGCCAGCAGCGTAGAGGGTCTCCCGGGGAAAAGACCTGGAAACACCATATATTTT; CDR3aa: CASSVEGLPGKRPGNTIYF
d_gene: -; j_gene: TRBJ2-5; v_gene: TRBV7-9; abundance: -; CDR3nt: TGTGCCAGCAGCCGACAGGATTCGGGGACCCAGTACTTC; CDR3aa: CASSRQDSGTQYF
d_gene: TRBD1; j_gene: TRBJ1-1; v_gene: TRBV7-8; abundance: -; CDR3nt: TGTGCCAGCAGCCCCTACCTCCGGACAGGGTACACTGAAGCTTTCTTT; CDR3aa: CASSPYLRTGYTEAFF
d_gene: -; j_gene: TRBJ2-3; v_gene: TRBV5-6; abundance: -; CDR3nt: TGTGCCAGCAGACCAAGCCTAGTAACAGATACGCAGTATTTT; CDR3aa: CASRPSLVTDTQYF
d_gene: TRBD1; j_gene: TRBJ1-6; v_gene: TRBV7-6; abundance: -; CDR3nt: TGTGCCAGCAGCTTATTGGTTCCGGGACAGGGGTATTCACCCCTCCACTTT; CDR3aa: CASSLLVPGQGYSPLHF
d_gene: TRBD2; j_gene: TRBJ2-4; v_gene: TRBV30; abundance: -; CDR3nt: TGTGCCTGGAGGGTATCCGGGACTAGCGGGGGGACTATTTACTTC; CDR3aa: CAWRVSGTSGGTIYF
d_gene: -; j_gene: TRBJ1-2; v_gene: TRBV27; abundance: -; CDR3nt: TGTGCCAGCAGTTTTTCGAGGGGGAACGGCTACACCTTC; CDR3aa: CASSFSRGNGYTF
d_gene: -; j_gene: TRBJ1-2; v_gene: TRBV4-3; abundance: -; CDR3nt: TGCGCCAGCAGCCAAGATCCTCCCCCGGTGGATGGCTACACCTTC; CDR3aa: CASSQDPPPVDGYTF
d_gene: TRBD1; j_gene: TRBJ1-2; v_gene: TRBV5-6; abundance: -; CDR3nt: TGTGCCAGCAGCAGCGAAAGACAGGGAAGAAATAACTATGGCTACACCTTC; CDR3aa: CASSSERQGRNNYGYTF
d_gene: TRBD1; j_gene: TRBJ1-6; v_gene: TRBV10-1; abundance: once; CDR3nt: TGCGCCAGCAGTGAGGGGGACAGGGGTTCACCCCTCCACTTT; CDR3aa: CASSEGDRGSPLHF
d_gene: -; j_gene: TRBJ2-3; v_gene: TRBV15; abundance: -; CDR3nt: TGTGCCACCAGCAGAGAGGGTGACACACGGAGCACAGATACGCAGTATTTT; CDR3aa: CATSREGDTRSTDTQYF
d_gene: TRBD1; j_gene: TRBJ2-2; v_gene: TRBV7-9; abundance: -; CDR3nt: TGTGCCAGCAGCGGTAGGGTGGACAGGGTGAGCGGGGAGCTGTTTTTT; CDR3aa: CASSGRVDRVSGELFF
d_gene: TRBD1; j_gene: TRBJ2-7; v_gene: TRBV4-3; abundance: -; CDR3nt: TGCGCCAGCAGCCAGGGACAGATTAACGACTCCTACGAGCAGTACTTC; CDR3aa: CASSQGQINDSYEQYF
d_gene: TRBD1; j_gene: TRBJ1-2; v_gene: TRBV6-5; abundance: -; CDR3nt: TGTGCCAGCAGTCACAGGGGTAGTTGGTATGGCTACACCTTC; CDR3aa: CASSHRGSWYGYTF
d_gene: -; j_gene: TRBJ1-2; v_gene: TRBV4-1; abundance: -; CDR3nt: TGCGCCAGCAGCCAAGTCTTAGAGGAGATCTATGGCTACACCTTC; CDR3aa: CASSQVLEEIYGYTF
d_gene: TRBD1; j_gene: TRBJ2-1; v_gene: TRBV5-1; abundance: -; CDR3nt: TGCGCCAGCAGCTCCCGACCGACAGGGTGGTTGAATGAGCAGTTCTTC; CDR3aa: CASSSRPTGWLNEQFF
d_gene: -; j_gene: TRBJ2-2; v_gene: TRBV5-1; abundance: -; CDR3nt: TGCGCCAGCAGCTCCTCCCTCCGGCGGGCGAACACCGGGGAGCTGTTTTTT; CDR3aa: CASSSSLRRANTGELFF
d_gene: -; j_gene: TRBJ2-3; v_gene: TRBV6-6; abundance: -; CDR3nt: TGTGCCAGCAGGCCATACAGGGATAGCACAGATACGCAGTATTTT; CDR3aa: CASRPYRDSTDTQYF
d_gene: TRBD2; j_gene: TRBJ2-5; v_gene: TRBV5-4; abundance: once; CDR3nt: TGTGCCAGCACCTTCAAGAGGACTAGCGGGGGACACCGTCTTCTGACCCAGTACTTC; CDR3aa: CASTFKRTSGGHRLLTQYF
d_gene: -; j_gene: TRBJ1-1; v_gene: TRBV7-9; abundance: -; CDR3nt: TGTGCCAGCAGGTGTCACATGAACACTGAAGCTTTCTTT; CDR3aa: CASRCHMNTEAFF
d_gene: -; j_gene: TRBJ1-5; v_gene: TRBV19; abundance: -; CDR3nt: TGTGCCAGTATGGGGGGGTTATATAGCAATCAGCCCCAGCATTTT; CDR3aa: CASMGGLYSNQPQHF
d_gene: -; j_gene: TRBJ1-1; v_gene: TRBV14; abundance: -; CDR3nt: TGTGCCAGCAGCCGGGGAGGGTGGGGACGGACGGTGCTAATGAACACTGAAGCTTTCTTT; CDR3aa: CASSRGGWGRTVLMNTEAFF
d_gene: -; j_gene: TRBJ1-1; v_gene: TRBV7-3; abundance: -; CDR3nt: TGTGCCAGCAGCGATAACCGGGATCTTAACACTGAAGCTTTCTTT; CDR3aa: CASSDNRDLNTEAFF
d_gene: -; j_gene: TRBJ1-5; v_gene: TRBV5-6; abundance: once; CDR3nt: TGTGCCAGCAGCTCACGGACAGAAGGTCAGCCCCAGCATTTT; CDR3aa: CASSSRTEGQPQHF
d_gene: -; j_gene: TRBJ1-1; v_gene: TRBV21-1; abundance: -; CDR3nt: TGTGCCAGCAGCATCCCTATACAGGGATACACTGAAGCTTTCTTT; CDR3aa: CASSIPIQGYTEAFF
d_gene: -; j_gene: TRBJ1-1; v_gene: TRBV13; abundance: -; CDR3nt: TGTGCCAGCAGCGCTCGACCGGACAAAGAAGCTTTCTTT; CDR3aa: CASSARPDKEAFF
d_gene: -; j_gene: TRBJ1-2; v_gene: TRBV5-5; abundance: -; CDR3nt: TGTGCCAGCAGCTCCAGGTGGTCCCTCAACTATGGCTACACCTTC; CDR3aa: CASSSRWSLNYGYTF
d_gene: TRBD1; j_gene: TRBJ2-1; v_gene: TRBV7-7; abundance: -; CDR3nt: TGTGCTAGCAGCCCAGAGGTGGACAGGAACTACAATGAGCAGTTCTTC; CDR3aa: CASSPEVDRNYNEQFF
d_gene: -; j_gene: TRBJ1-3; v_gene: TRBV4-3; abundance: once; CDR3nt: TGCGCCAGCAGCCAAGATCGGGAGTCGGACTCTGGAAACACCATATATTTT; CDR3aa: CASSQDRESDSGNTIYF
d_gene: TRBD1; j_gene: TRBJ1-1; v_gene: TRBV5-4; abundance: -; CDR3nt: TGTGCCAGCAGCTTGGGATTTCAGACAGGGGATACCCTGAACACTGAAGCTTTCTTT; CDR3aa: CASSLGFQTGDTLNTEAFF
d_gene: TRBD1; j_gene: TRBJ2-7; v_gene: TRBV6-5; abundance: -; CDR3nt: TGTGCCAGCAGCACGGGACAGGGGGCCAACGAGCAGTACTTC; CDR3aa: CASSTGQGANEQYF
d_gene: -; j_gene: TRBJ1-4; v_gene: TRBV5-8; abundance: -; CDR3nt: TGTGCCAGCAGCCCCCGGAGGGCAACTAATGAAAAACTGTTTTTT; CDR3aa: CASSPRRATNEKLFF
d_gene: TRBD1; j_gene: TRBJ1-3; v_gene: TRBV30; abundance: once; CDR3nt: TGTGCCTGGAGTCACCGGGACAGGGTCTTTGGAAACACCATATATTTT; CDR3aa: CAWSHRDRVFGNTIYF
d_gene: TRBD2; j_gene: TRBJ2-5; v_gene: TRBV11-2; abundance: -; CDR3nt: TGTGCCAGCAGCTTAGTGGGACTAGCAGAAGAGACCCAGTACTTC; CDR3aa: CASSLVGLAEETQYF
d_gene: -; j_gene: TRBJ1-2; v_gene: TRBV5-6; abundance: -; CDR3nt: TGTGCCAGCAGCTTGGCCTCGAGGGTTGAACATGGCTACACCTTC; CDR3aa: CASSLASRVEHGYTF
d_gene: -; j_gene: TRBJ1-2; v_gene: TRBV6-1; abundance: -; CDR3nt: TGTGCCAGCAGTGAACACCCCGACCCGGCTAGATTGAGTGGCTACACCTTC; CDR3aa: CASSEHPDPARLSGYTF
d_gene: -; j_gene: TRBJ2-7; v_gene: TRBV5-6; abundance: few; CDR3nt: TGTGCCAGCAGCTCGCCTGGGCAGGGAAACTACGAGCAGTACTTC; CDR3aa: CASSSPGQGNYEQYF
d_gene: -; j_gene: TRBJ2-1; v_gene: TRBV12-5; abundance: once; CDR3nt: TGTGCTAGTGGTCCCCCGACAGGGACTAATGAGCAGTTCTTC; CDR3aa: CASGPPTGTNEQFF
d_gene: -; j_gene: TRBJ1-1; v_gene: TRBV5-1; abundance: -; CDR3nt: TGCGCCAGCAGCTCAAATCCACAGTATACTGAAGCTTTCTTT; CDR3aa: CASSSNPQYTEAFF
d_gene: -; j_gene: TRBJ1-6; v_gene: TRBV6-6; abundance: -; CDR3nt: TGTGCCAGCAGTCAAGCCCGGGGTAATAATTCACCCCTCCACTTT; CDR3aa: CASSQARGNNSPLHF
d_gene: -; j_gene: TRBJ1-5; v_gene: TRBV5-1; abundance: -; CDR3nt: TGCGCCAGCAGCTTGACAGGTAATAGCAATCAGCCCCAGCATTTT; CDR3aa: CASSLTGNSNQPQHF
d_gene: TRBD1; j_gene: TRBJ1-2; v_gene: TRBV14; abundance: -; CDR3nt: TGTGCCAGCAGCCACCGGGACAGAGCTAACTATGGCTACACCTTC; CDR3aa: CASSHRDRANYGYTF
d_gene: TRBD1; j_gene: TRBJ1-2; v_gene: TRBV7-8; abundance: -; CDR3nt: TGTGCCAGCAGCTTGACGGACAGGTTCTATGGCTACACCTTC; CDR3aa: CASSLTDRFYGYTF
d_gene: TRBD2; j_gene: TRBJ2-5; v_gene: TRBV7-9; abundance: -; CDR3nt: TGTGCCAGCAGCTTATCGCCTAGCGGGGGGGCACCAGACCAAGAGACCCAGTACTTC; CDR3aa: CASSLSPSGGAPDQETQYF
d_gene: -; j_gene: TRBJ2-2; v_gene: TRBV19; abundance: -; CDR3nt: TGTGCCAGTAGTTCGAGCGGGACAGGGAACACCGGGGAGCTGTTTTTT; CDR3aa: CASSSSGTGNTGELFF
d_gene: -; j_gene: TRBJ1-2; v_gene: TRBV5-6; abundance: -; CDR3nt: TGTGCCAGCAGCTTGCAGGGACTAAACTATGGCTACACCTTC; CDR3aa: CASSLQGLNYGYTF
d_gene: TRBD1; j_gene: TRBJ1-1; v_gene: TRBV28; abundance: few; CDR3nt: TGTGCCAGCAGTCACACACCGGACAGGGGCTTGTACGGGAACACTGAAGCTTTCTTT; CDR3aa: CASSHTPDRGLYGNTEAFF
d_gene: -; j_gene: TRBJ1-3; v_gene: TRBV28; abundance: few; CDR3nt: TGTGCCAGCAGTTTTGAGGGCGGTAGAGGAAACACCATATATTTT; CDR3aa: CASSFEGGRGNTIYF
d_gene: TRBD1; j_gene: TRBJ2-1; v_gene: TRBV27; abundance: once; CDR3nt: TGTGCCAGCAGCCCCGGACAGGGGGTGTACAATGAGCAGTTCTTC; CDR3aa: CASSPGQGVYNEQFF
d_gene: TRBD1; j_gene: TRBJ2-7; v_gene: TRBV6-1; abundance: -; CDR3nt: TGTGCCAGCCTCGGGACAGGAGGCTCCTACGAGCAGTACTTC; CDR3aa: CASLGTGGSYEQYF
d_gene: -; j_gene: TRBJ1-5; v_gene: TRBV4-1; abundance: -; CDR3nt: TGCGCCAGCAGCCAAGATGGTCAGGGCAATCAGCCCCAGCATTTT; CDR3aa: CASSQDGQGNQPQHF